This passage covers 32 T cell receptor beta chains from one sample sequenced in a study of CD8 T cells in Susac syndrome. RNA amounts of roughly 0.45 to 1 ug underwent reverse transcription with random hexamers. TCRdb processed the immunoSEQ multiplex PCR reads anew with MiXCR; each CDR3 protein has one entry. The table has under 80,000 distinct CDR3 sequences, more than 85% seen once. Sequenced input: CD4+ T cells from PBMCs. The receptors derive from a human donor with Susac syndrome.

The chain carries TRBV10-3 and TRBJ2-5; D gene uncertain. The germline V and J ends were trimmed by 7 bases and 3 bases, with 12 bases remaining between them. The V gene's germline CDR1 is ENHRY and CDR2 SYGVKD. There are 13 residues in the CDR3. The chain's CDR3 is CAIMARTEETQYF. The CDR3, as DNA: TGTGCCATCATGGCCAGGACGGAAGAGACCCAGTACTTC.

J is TRBJ1-2 and V is TRBV18, with TRBD1 identical over 8 bases. Per germline, CDR1 KGHSH and CDR2 LQKENI. V shed 4 bases and J 6 bases; nucleotides not matched to a gene: 4. The CDR3 covers 13 residues. The CDR3 region has the DNA TGTGCCAGCTCACTCGGACAGGGTGATGGCTACACCTTC. Its protein is CASSLGQGDGYTF.

J is TRBJ2-5 and V is TRBV27, with unresolved D. This CDR3 has 14 residues. Looked up from germline, CDR1 is MNHEY and CDR2 is SMNVEV (reference sequence). Trimming stripped 5 bases from V and 5 bases from J, with 15 bases between. For the CDR3, the DNA is TGTGCCAGCAGTCCCCCCGGCAGTCCGGAGACCCAGTACTTC. Protein sequence: CASSPPGSPETQYF.

The CDR3 nucleotides are TGTGCCAGCAGCTTAGACGGGGCCGGAGGAGATACGCAGTATTTT. This encodes CASSLDGAGGDTQYF. The rearrangement joins TRBV11-1 to TRBJ2-3; D possibly matches TRBD1 or TRBD2 (5 bases each). Trimming pared 1 base from V and 5 bases from J, leaving 13 bases between. The CDR3 is 15 residues long. Germline lookup yields CDR1 SGHAT and CDR2 FQDESV (reference sequence).

This chain uses TRBV7-2 with TRBJ1-4; 9 nucleotides align to TRBD1. This CDR3 contains 17 residues. Germline assignment: CDR1 SGHTA and CDR2 FQGNSA. The V segment lost 5 bases and the J segment 2 bases; nucleotides outside the gene matches: 9. CDR3 in amino acids: CASSLGTGIGTNEKLFF. The CDR3 DNA reads TGTGCCAGCAGCCTCGGGACAGGGATAGGGACTAATGAAAAACTGTTTTTT.

The V call is TRBV7-2, the J call TRBJ1-1; 11 bases line up with TRBD1. The length of the CDR3 is 16 residues. V dropped 5 bases and J dropped 6; count of bases not matched to a gene: 11. Germline loops: CDR1 SGHTA, CDR2 FQGNSA. The CDR3 DNA is TGTGCCAGCAGCCCGCGGACAGGGGGCGGTTGGGCTGAAGCTTTCTTT. Translated, it gives CASSPRTGGGWAEAFF.

The rearrangement uses TRBV6-1 and TRBJ2-6; D gene unclear. CDR3 length: 16 amino acids. Germline CDR1 reads MNHNS; CDR2 reads SASEGT. Deletions cut 0 bases from V and 4 bases from J, with 10 bases between. CDR3 nucleotides: TGTGCCAGCAGTGAAGCTTGGGGATCCGGGGCCAACGTCCTGACTTTC. The encoded protein is CASSEAWGSGANVLTF.

For this clonotype: Compared with germline, one end of the junction differs, possibly owing to a read error. This chain uses TRBV4-2 with TRBJ2-7; 14 bases map to TRBD2. The CDR3 contains 16 residues. The germline V gene has CDR1 LGHNA and CDR2 YNFKEQ. CDR3 DNA: TGTGCCAGCAGCCCCCGGACTAGCGGGGGGAGCTACCAGCAGTACTTC. This codes for CASSPRTSGGSYQQYF.

This chain links TRBV18 with TRBJ1-1; D possibly corresponds to TRBD1 (5 bases). This CDR3 comprises 15 residues. CDR1 and CDR2 (germline): KGHSH, LQKENI. Trimming cost V 6 bases and J 1 base, with 15 bases left between them. The CDR3 sequence: CASSSGRGGNTEAFF. The CDR3 nucleotides are TGTGCCAGCTCCTCGGGGCGCGGGGGGAACACTGAAGCTTTCTTT. Filled out from reference TRBV18 and TRBJ1-1, the complete variable domain reads NAGVMQNPRHLVRRRGQEARLRCSPMKGHSHVYWYRQLPEEGLKFMVYLQKENIIDESGMPKERFSAEFPKEGPSILRIQQVVRGDSAAYFCASSSGRGGNTEAFFGQGTRLTVV.

This sequence joins TRBV20-1 and TRBJ1-3; 7 bases fit TRBD1. CDR1 is DFQATT and CDR2 is SNEGSKA in the germline V gene (reference sequence). This CDR3 is 14 amino acids long. V gave up 4 bases and J gave up 8 bases; unmatched junction bases: 11. The CDR3 DNA is TGCAGTGCTACCAACTCAGGACAGGTCGACACCATATATTTT. Its translation is CSATNSGQVDTIYF.

Note on this clonotype: The junction departs from germline at one end; a sequencing error may be responsible. The V and J genes are TRBV5-1 and TRBJ1-2; D is perhaps TRBD1 (5 bases). The CDR3 totals 13 residues. Looked up from germline, CDR1 is SGHRS and CDR2 is YFSETQ. Here the CDR3 reads CASSLMGPHGHTF. The CDR3 bases are TGCGCCAGCAGCTTGATGGGGCCTCATGGCCACACCTTC.

The chain joins TRBV5-1 to TRBJ2-1; D is undetermined. Germline CDR1 and CDR2: SGHRS and YFSETQ. This CDR3 is 13 amino acids long. V was clipped by 2 bases and J by 4 bases, with 7 bases between them. The CDR3 DNA reads TGCGCCAGCAGCTTCCAGCCATACAATGAGCAGTTCTTC. Amino acid sequence: CASSFQPYNEQFF.

The chain couples TRBV5-1 to TRBJ2-4; 7 positions match TRBD2. The CDR3 is 16 amino acids. The ends lost 0 bases at V and 2 bases at J; junction bases unmatched: 5. Germline V gives CDR1 SGHRS, CDR2 YFSETQ. The CDR3 here is CASSLEIGGTKNIQYF. CDR3 DNA sequence: TGCGCCAGCAGCTTGGAAATCGGGGGGACCAAAAACATTCAGTACTTC.

The chain couples TRBV5-1 to TRBJ1-1; D possibly corresponds to TRBD1 (5 bases). Germline CDR1 and CDR2: SGHRS and YFSETQ. Between the trimmed V and J ends, which lost 0 bases and 0 bases, there was a span of 12 bases. The CDR3 has 16 amino acids. CDR3: CASSLETAPMNTEAFF. The CDR3 nucleotides are TGCGCCAGCAGCTTGGAGACAGCGCCCATGAACACTGAAGCTTTCTTT.

The chain has TRBV6-5 and TRBJ2-7; tentatively, D is TRBD2 (6 bases). This CDR3 comprises 15 residues. Per germline, CDR1 MNHEY and CDR2 SVGAGI. V was pared by 3 bases and J by 4 bases, with 16 bases between. CDR3 coding DNA: TGTGCCAGCAGTTATCGGAGGGAGGTCGCTTACGAGCAGTACTTC. Its protein product is CASSYRREVAYEQYF.

The chain uses TRBV12-3 or TRBV12-4 and TRBJ2-2; possible D gene TRBD1, 6 bases. V was trimmed by 6 bases and J by 7 bases, leaving 15 bases between them. The CDR3 sequence is 14 residues long. The CDR3 sequence is CASRPTGSGGELFF. CDR3 DNA: TGTGCCAGCAGGCCTACAGGGAGTGGCGGGGAGCTGTTTTTT.

The CDR3 loop reads CSAPGTANQETQYF. Here the CDR3 DNA reads TGCAGTGCCCCTGGGACAGCGAACCAAGAGACCCAGTACTTC. This chain connects TRBV20-1 to TRBJ2-5; the match to TRBD1 covers 7 bases. Germline V CDR1 and CDR2: DFQATT, SNEGSKA (reference sequence). With 6 bases clipped from V and 0 bases from J, the junction kept 7 bases outside the gene matches. The CDR3 extends over 14 amino acids.

This chain joins TRBV6-4 and TRBJ2-1; perhaps D is TRBD1 or TRBD2 (5 bases each). V was pared by 0 bases and J by 9 bases, with 9 bases between. Germline V lookup: CDR1 MRHNA, CDR2 SNTAGT. The CDR3 consists of 13 residues. CDR3 DNA: TGTGCCAGCAGTGACTCCAGGGCGGGTGAGCAGTTCTTC. This translates into CASSDSRAGEQFF.

This clonotype was seen a single time. This chain connects TRBV3-1 to TRBJ2-7, with TRBD2 identical over 9 bases. With V trimmed by 3 bases and J by 4 bases, 7 bases remained unmatched. This CDR3 has 15 residues. Germline CDR1 and CDR2: LGHDT and YNNKEL (reference sequence). Here the CDR3 reads CASSQEGSGGYEQYF. DNA of the CDR3: TGTGCCAGCAGCCAGGAAGGTAGCGGGGGATACGAGCAGTACTTC.

The chain recombines TRBV5-1 with TRBJ2-7, with no clear D. This CDR3 has 14 amino acids. Germline loops: CDR1 SGHRS, CDR2 YFSETQ. Between the trimmed V and J ends, which lost 4 bases and 0 bases, there was a span of 11 bases. The CDR3 reads CASSVEIFSYEQYF. CDR3 nucleotide sequence: TGCGCCAGCAGCGTCGAAATCTTCTCCTACGAGCAGTACTTC.

The chain carries TRBV28 and TRBJ2-7, with TRBD1 matching over 10 bases. Per germline, CDR1 MDHEN and CDR2 SYDVKM. Trimming at V came to 7 bases and at J to 3 bases, leaving 9 bases not matched to a gene. The CDR3 is made up of 15 amino acids. CDR3 nucleotides: TGTGCCAGCACCGACAGGGGGCAGGGCCACTACGAGCAGTACTTC. This translates into CASTDRGQGHYEQYF.

The chain combines TRBV19 with TRBJ1-1; 11 nucleotides agree with TRBD1. This CDR3 comprises 13 residues. J gave up 5 bases and V 5 bases, and 1 base lay outside the gene matches. CDR1 and CDR2 from the germline V gene are LNHDA and SQIVND (reference sequence). The CDR3: CASSRDRGTEAFF. The CDR3 coding sequence is TGTGCCAGTAGTCGGGACAGGGGGACTGAAGCTTTCTTT.

The gene calls are TRBV24-1 and TRBJ1-1, with D perhaps TRBD1 (6 bases). V was trimmed by 4 bases and J by 8 bases, leaving 13 bases between them. CDR1 and CDR2 from the germline V gene are KGHDR and SFDVKD. CDR3 length: 13 residues. The CDR3 protein is CATSDPGQPEAFF. In DNA, the CDR3 is TGTGCCACCAGTGACCCTGGACAGCCAGAAGCTTTCTTT.

This clonotype was counted once. V is TRBV14 and J is TRBJ2-3; D not certain. The CDR3 length is 15 residues. The ends were cut back, 2 bases at V and 0 bases at J, with 9 bases in the middle. Germline V gene data show CDR1 as SGHDN and CDR2 as FVKESK. CDR3 sequence: CASSQFAVSTDTQYF. CDR3 sequence (DNA): TGTGCCAGCAGCCAATTTGCCGTGAGCACAGATACGCAGTATTTT.

This rearrangement joins TRBV6-5 to TRBJ2-2; TRBD2 might be the D (6 bases). The CDR3 loop spans 15 amino acids. Germline CDR1 reads MNHEY; CDR2 reads SVGAGI. V lost 7 bases and J 1 base, leaving 13 bases between the germline ends. CDR3 amino acids: CASKRDSQNTGELFF. For the CDR3, the DNA is TGTGCCAGCAAACGGGACTCCCAGAACACCGGGGAGCTGTTTTTT.

This chain uses TRBV5-1 with TRBJ1-4; the match to TRBD1 covers 12 bases. CDR3 size: 15 residues. J gave up 8 bases and V 5 bases, and 7 bases lay outside the gene matches. Germline CDR1 SGHRS, CDR2 YFSETQ. CDR3 sequence reads: CASSWSGTGGEKLFF. Here the CDR3 DNA reads TGCGCCAGCAGTTGGTCCGGGACAGGGGGCGAAAAACTGTTTTTT.

The J gene is TRBJ2-3, the V gene TRBV11-1; D is possibly TRBD1 or TRBD2 (5 bases each). Trimming took 4 bases from V and 6 from J, leaving 14 bases between them. Germline V gives CDR1 SGHAT, CDR2 FQDESV (reference sequence). The CDR3 consists of 14 residues. The CDR3 sequence is CASSSGTPGDTQYF. For the CDR3, the DNA is TGTGCCAGCAGCTCAGGGACGCCGGGCGATACGCAGTATTTT.

The CDR3 DNA is TGTGCCAGCAGCTTAGGGCTGCGGACCGATTACTACGAGCAGTACTTC. Translated, it gives CASSLGLRTDYYEQYF. This rearrangement joins TRBV7-8 to TRBJ2-7; D unclear. CDR1 SGHVS and CDR2 FQNEAQ come from the germline V gene. CDR3 size: 16 residues. The ends were cut back, 1 base at V and 3 bases at J, with 16 bases in the middle.

The chain uses TRBV29-1 and TRBJ1-6, with TRBD1 as a possible D gene (6 bases). The CDR3 covers 13 residues. Germline CDR1 SQVTM, CDR2 ANQGSEA. With 7 bases removed from V and 5 bases from J, the gap between germline ends came to 12 bases. The CDR3 protein is CSAQQGNNSPLHF. CDR3 nucleotides: TGCAGCGCTCAACAGGGTAATAATTCACCCCTCCACTTT.

This chain joins TRBV30 and TRBJ2-2; D possibly corresponds to TRBD2 (5 bases). This CDR3 has 12 residues. In germline, CDR1 is GTSNPN, CDR2 SVGIG (reference sequence). V shed 4 bases and J shed 8 bases, with 11 bases lying between them. The DNA for the CDR3 is TGTGCCTGGACTGCGGGTACTGGGGAGCTGTTTTTT. Encoded protein: CAWTAGTGELFF.

The V gene is TRBV9, the J gene TRBJ1-1, with TRBD1 as a possible D gene (6 bases). Per germline, CDR1 SGDLS and CDR2 YYNGEE. V was cut by 5 bases and J by 1 base, with 12 bases left in between. This CDR3 is 14 amino acids long. CDR3 sequence (DNA): TGTGCCAGCAGTCGAGGGGGACGGAACACTGAAGCTTTCTTT. The encoded protein is CASSRGGRNTEAFF. Looking up the rest from reference TRBV9 and TRBJ1-1 gives the full variable domain: DSGVTQTPKHLITATGQRVTLRCSPRSGDLSVYWYQQSLDQGLQFLIQYYNGEERAKGNILERFSAQQFPDLHSELNLSSLELGDSALYFCASSRGGRNTEAFFGQGTRLTVV.

The chain is built from TRBV7-2 and TRBJ1-2; no clear D gene. The germline V gene encodes CDR1 SGHTA and CDR2 FQGNSA. V was cut by 0 bases and J by 4 bases, with 12 bases left in between. The CDR3 has 15 residues. CDR3: CASSLAQVWVYGYTF. The CDR3 nucleotides are TGTGCCAGCAGCTTAGCTCAGGTGTGGGTCTATGGCTACACCTTC.